Listed below are T cell receptor beta chains from one sample, sequenced in a study of OX40 agonist ivuxolimab in advanced cancers. Sequencing used immunoSEQ multiplex PCR; TCRdb keeps in-frame clones, though not all of them. The table shows tens of thousands of clones, with around 87% occurring only once. The material was CD4+ or CD8+ T cells sorted from blood, obtained in a trial of the OX40 agonist ivuxolimab. All receptors come from an adult with an advanced solid tumor such as melanoma, head and neck, liver or kidney cancer. The CDR3 runs from the conserved cysteine through the conserved F or W. Fields, in order: D gene, clone size, V gene, J gene, CDR3 protein, CDR3 DNA. The D gene is left open where the match is weak. A clone size is listed for some rows: how often the clone was seen (once, few, many), or a class if it is expanded.

D: TRBD1
size: .
V: TRBV18
J: TRBJ2-1
CDR3: CASSRTGAPNNEQFF
DNA: TGTGCCAGCTCACGGACAGGGGCTCCTAACAATGAGCAGTTCTTC

D: TRBD1
size: .
V: TRBV6-5
J: TRBJ1-2
CDR3: CASSYSNVAGGNGYTF
DNA: TGTGCCAGCAGTTACTCGAACGTCGCAGGGGGCAATGGCTACACCTTC

D: .
size: .
V: TRBV29-1
J: TRBJ1-5
CDR3: CSVGGGPGSNQPQHF
DNA: TGCAGCGTAGGCGGGGGCCCTGGTAGCAATCAGCCCCAGCATTTT

D: TRBD1
size: .
V: TRBV5-1
J: TRBJ1-1
CDR3: CASSKQLIGQGENTEAFF
DNA: TGCGCCAGCAGCAAGCAATTAATAGGACAGGGGGAGAACACTGAAGCTTTCTTT

D: .
size: few
V: TRBV7-9
J: TRBJ2-7
CDR3: CASSPGPDVQYF
DNA: TGTGCCAGCAGCCCCGGGCCCGATGTACAGTACTTC

D: TRBD1
size: .
V: TRBV29-1
J: TRBJ1-4
CDR3: CSSRTGNEKLFF
DNA: TGCAGCTCGCGGACAGGGAATGAAAAACTGTTTTTT

D: .
size: .
V: TRBV5-8
J: TRBJ1-5
CDR3: CASSYWTASYSNQPQHF
DNA: TGTGCCAGCAGCTATTGGACAGCCTCTTATAGCAATCAGCCCCAGCATTTT

D: .
size: once
V: TRBV2
J: TRBJ1-2
CDR3: CASKGGITDYGYTF
DNA: TGTGCCAGCAAGGGCGGCATTACGGACTATGGCTACACCTTC

D: .
size: .
V: TRBV5-1
J: TRBJ1-1
CDR3: CASSEQGTNTEAFF
DNA: TGCGCCAGCAGCGAACAGGGCACGAACACTGAAGCTTTCTTT

D: .
size: .
V: TRBV5-6
J: TRBJ2-5
CDR3: CASSLAGRGRTWETQYF
DNA: TGTGCCAGCAGCTTGGCCGGCAGGGGAAGAACCTGGGAGACCCAGTACTTC

D: .
size: .
V: TRBV7-9
J: TRBJ2-1
CDR3: CASSHSGDEQFF
DNA: TGTGCCAGCAGCCACTCAGGGGATGAGCAGTTCTTC

D: TRBD2
size: .
V: TRBV9
J: TRBJ2-5
CDR3: CASSATSGGPTETQYF
DNA: TGTGCCAGCAGCGCAACTAGCGGGGGGCCGACGGAGACCCAGTACTTC

D: .
size: .
V: TRBV19
J: TRBJ2-5
CDR3: CASSIQAAPETQYF
DNA: TGTGCCAGTAGTATCCAGGCGGCCCCAGAGACCCAGTACTTC

D: TRBD1
size: .
V: TRBV6-6
J: TRBJ2-7
CDR3: CASRRTGDSYEQYF
DNA: TGTGCCAGCAGACGGACAGGGGATTCTTACGAGCAGTACTTC

D: TRBD2
size: .
V: TRBV6-5
J: TRBJ2-7
CDR3: CASSGPSGIYSEQYF
DNA: TGTGCCAGCAGTGGGCCTAGCGGCATCTACTCCGAGCAGTACTTC

D: TRBD1
size: .
V: TRBV18
J: TRBJ2-7
CDR3: CASSPGTGSEQYF
DNA: TGTGCCAGCTCACCGGGGACAGGGTCCGAGCAGTACTTC

D: .
size: .
V: TRBV25-1
J: TRBJ1-1
CDR3: CASSDGGTEAFF
DNA: TGTGCCAGCAGTGACGGAGGCACTGAAGCTTTCTTT

D: .
size: .
V: TRBV18
J: TRBJ1-2
CDR3: CASSPTPLDGYTF
DNA: TGTGCCAGCTCACCAACCCCTCTTGATGGCTACACCTTC

D: TRBD2
size: .
V: TRBV2
J: TRBJ2-3
CDR3: CASSAAGGLSTDTQYF
DNA: TGTGCCAGCAGCGCCGCGGGGGGCCTTAGCACAGATACGCAGTATTTT

D: .
size: .
V: TRBV13
J: TRBJ2-7
CDR3: CASKRIGSYEQYF
DNA: TGTGCCAGCAAAAGGATCGGTTCCTACGAGCAGTACTTC

D: .
size: .
V: TRBV5-6
J: TRBJ1-2
CDR3: CASSSGYENYGYTF
DNA: TGTGCCAGCAGCTCGGGGTACGAGAACTATGGCTACACCTTC

D: .
size: .
V: TRBV4-2
J: TRBJ1-4
CDR3: CASSHTQGTTREKLFF
DNA: TGTGCCAGCAGCCACACCCAGGGGACAACGAGAGAAAAACTGTTTTTT

D: .
size: .
V: TRBV19
J: TRBJ1-2
CDR3: CATQIRGDYGYTF
DNA: TGTGCCACTCAAATCAGGGGTGACTATGGCTACACCTTC

D: TRBD1
size: .
V: TRBV2
J: TRBJ1-5
CDR3: CASRAIDRAGNQPQHF
DNA: TGTGCCAGCAGAGCTATTGACAGGGCGGGAAATCAGCCCCAGCATTTT

D: TRBD1
size: .
V: TRBV9
J: TRBJ1-4
CDR3: CASSVGTGGGSNEKLFF
DNA: TGTGCCAGCAGCGTAGGGACAGGGGGCGGTTCTAATGAAAAACTGTTTTTT

D: .
size: once
V: TRBV2
J: TRBJ1-1
CDR3: CASSGHPGTEAFF
DNA: TGTGCCAGCAGTGGACACCCGGGGACTGAAGCTTTCTTT

D: .
size: .
V: TRBV6-1
J: TRBJ2-5
CDR3: CASSAGMGLIQETQYF
DNA: TGTGCCAGCAGTGCAGGGATGGGACTCATACAAGAGACCCAGTACTTC

D: .
size: .
V: TRBV6-6
J: TRBJ2-2
CDR3: CASRTPGSTGELFF
DNA: TGTGCCAGCAGGACCCCAGGATCCACCGGGGAGCTGTTTTTT

D: .
size: .
V: TRBV5-1
J: TRBJ1-4
CDR3: CASSLGDRQTNEKLFF
DNA: TGCGCCAGCAGCTTGGGCGACAGGCAAACTAATGAAAAACTGTTTTTT

D: .
size: .
V: TRBV11-1
J: TRBJ2-2
CDR3: CASSLARGAGELFF
DNA: TGTGCCAGCAGCTTAGCGCGGGGTGCCGGGGAGCTGTTTTTT

D: .
size: .
V: TRBV15
J: TRBJ2-6
CDR3: CATSRDKAYGANVLTF
DNA: TGTGCCACCAGCAGAGATAAGGCTTACGGGGCCAACGTCCTGACTTTC